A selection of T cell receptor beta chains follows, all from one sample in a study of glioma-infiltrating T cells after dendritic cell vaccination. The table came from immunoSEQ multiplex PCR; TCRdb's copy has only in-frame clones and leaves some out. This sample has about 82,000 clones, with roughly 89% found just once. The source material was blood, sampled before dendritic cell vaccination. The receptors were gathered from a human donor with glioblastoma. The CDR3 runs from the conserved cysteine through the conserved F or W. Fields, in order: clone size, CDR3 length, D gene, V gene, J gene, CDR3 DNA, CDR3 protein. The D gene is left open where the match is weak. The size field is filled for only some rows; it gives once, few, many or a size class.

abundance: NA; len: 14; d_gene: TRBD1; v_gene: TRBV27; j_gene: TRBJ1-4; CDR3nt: TGTGCCAGCAGTTCGGACAGGAGGAATGAAAAACTGTTTTTT; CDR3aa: CASSSDRRNEKLFF
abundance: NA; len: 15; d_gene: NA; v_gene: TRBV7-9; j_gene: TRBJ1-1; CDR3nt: TGTGCCAGCAGCTTAGCGTCGCTATTTAACACTGAAGCTTTCTTT; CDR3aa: CASSLASLFNTEAFF
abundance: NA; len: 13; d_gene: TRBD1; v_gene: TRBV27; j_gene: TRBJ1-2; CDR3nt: TGTGCCAGCAGTTTGGGGGGACAGTATGGCTACACCTTC; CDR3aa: CASSLGGQYGYTF
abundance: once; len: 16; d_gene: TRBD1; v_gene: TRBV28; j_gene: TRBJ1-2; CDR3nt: TGTGCCAGCAGTCCCGGGACAGGGGAGGGGAACTATGGCTACACCTTC; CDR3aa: CASSPGTGEGNYGYTF
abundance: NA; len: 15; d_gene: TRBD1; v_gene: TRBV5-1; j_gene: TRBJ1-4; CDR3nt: TGCGCCAGCACGCTGACAGGGAATAATCATGAAAAACTGTTTTTT; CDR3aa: CASTLTGNNHEKLFF
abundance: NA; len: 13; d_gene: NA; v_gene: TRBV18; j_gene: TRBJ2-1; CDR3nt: TGTGCCAGCTCACCAGTCAGGTTCGATGAGCAGTTCTTC; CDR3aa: CASSPVRFDEQFF
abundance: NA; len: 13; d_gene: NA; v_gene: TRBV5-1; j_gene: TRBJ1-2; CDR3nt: TGCGCCAGCAGCTTGGACAACGACTATGGCTACACCTTC; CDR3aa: CASSLDNDYGYTF
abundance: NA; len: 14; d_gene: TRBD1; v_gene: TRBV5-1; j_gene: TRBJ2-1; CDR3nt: TGCGCCAGCCAGACAGGGGAATCCTACAATGAGCAGTTCTTC; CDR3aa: CASQTGESYNEQFF
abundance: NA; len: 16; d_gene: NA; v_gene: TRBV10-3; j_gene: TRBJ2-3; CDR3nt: TGTGCCATCAGTGATGGTAGCGGAGGTAGCACAGATACGCAGTATTTT; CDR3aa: CAISDGSGGSTDTQYF
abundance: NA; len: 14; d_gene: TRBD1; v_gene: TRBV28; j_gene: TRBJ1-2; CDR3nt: TGTGCCAGCAGTGAGACAGGGTCTCTCTATGGCTACACCTTC; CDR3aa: CASSETGSLYGYTF
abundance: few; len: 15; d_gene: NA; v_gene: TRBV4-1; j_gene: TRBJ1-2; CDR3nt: TGCGCCAGCAGCCAAGGTGCCAGGGGAATCTATGGCTACACCTTC; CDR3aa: CASSQGARGIYGYTF
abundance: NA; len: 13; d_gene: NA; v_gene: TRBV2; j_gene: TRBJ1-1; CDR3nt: TGTGCCAGCAGAGTGGAGGAGAACACTGAAGCTTTCTTT; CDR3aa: CASRVEENTEAFF
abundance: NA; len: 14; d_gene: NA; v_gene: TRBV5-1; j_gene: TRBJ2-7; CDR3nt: TGCGCCAGCAGCTTGGAACAGGGCCCCTACGAGCAGTACTTC; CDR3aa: CASSLEQGPYEQYF
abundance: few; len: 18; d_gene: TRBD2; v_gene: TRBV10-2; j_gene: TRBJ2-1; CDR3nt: TGCGCCAGCAGGGCTAGCGGGAGGTCCAAAAGCTCCTACAATGAGCAGTTCTTC; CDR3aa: CASRASGRSKSSYNEQFF
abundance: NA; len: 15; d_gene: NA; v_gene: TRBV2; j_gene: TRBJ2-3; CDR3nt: TGTGCCAGCAGGGAGCTAGCGTATGGAACAGATACGCAGTATTTT; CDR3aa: CASRELAYGTDTQYF
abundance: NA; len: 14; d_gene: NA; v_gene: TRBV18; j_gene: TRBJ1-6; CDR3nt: TGTGCCAGCTCACCACCCTCCGGGGGGACACCCCTCCACTTT; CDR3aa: CASSPPSGGTPLHF
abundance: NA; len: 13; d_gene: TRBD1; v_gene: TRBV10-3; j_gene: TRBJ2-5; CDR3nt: TGTGCCATCAGTAAAGGACAGGAAGAGACCCAGTACTTC; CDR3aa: CAISKGQEETQYF
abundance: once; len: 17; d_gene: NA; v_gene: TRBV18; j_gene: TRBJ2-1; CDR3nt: TGTGCCAGCTCACCACCGGGGGGGCTAAGCTCCTACAATGAGCAGTTCTTC; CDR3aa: CASSPPGGLSSYNEQFF
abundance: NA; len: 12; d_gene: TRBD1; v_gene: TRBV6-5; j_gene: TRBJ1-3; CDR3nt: TGTGCCAGCAGGCAGGACAGGAACACCATATATTTT; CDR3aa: CASRQDRNTIYF
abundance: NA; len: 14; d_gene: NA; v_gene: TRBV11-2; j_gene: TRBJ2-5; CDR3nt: TGTGCCAGTCGTGGGACTTTGTACCAAGAGACCCAGCACTTC; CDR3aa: CASRGTLYQETQHF
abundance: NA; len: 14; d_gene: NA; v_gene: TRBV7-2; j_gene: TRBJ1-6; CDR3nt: TGTGCCAGCAGCTTACTATCGGAGAATTCACCCCTCCACTTT; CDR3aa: CASSLLSENSPLHF
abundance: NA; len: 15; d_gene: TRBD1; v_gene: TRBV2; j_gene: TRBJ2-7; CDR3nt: TGTGCCAGCAGCTACGGGACAGGGGTATCTGGCGAGCAGTACTTC; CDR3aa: CASSYGTGVSGEQYF
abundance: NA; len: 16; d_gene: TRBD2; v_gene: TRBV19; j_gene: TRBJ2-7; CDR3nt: TGTGCCAGTAGTGAGTCTCCTAGCGGGGGTACCTACGAGCAGTACTTC; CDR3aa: CASSESPSGGTYEQYF
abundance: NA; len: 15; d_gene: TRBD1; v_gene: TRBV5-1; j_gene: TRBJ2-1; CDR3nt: TGCGCCAGCAGCTACGGACAGGGGACCTACAATGAGCAGTTCTTC; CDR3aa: CASSYGQGTYNEQFF
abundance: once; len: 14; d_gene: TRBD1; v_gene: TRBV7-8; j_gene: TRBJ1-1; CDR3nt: TGTGCCAGCAGCTTAGCCGGGACAGGCACTGAAGCTTTCTTT; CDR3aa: CASSLAGTGTEAFF
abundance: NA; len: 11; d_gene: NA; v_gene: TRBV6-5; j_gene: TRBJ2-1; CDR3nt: TGTGCCAGCAGCGAAACGCAGGAGCAGTTCTTC; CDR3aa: CASSETQEQFF
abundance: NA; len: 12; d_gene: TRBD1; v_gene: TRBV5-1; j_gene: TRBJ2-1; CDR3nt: TGCGCCAGCAGCTTCGGACAGGGGGAGGAGTTCTTC; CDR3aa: CASSFGQGEEFF
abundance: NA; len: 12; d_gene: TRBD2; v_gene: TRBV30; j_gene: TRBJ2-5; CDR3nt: TGTGCCAGGCGGGGGATCCAAGAGACCCAGTACTTC; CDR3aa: CARRGIQETQYF
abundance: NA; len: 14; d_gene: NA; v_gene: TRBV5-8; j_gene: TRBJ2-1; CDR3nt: TGTGCCAGCAGCTTGGCACAGACCTACAATGAGCAGTTCTTC; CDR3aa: CASSLAQTYNEQFF
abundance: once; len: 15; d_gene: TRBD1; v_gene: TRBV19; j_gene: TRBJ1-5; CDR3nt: TGTGCCAGTAGCCAAACAGGGGGGGGCAATCAGCCCCAGCATTTT; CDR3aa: CASSQTGGGNQPQHF
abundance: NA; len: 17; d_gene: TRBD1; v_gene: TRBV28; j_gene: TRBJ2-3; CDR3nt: TGTGCCAGCCTGGGCCAGGGGGCTGGACGCGGCACAGATACGCAGTATTTT; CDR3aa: CASLGQGAGRGTDTQYF
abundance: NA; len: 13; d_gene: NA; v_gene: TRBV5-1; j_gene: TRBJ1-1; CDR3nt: TGCGCCAGCAGCCCATCGGGGAACACTGAAGCTTTCTTT; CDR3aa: CASSPSGNTEAFF
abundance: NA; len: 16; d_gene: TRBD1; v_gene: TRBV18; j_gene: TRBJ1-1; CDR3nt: TGTGCCAGCTCACCAGAACAGGGGGCCCTCAACACTGAAGCTTTCTTT; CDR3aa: CASSPEQGALNTEAFF
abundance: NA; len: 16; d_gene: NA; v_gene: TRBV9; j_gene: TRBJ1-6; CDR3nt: TGTGCCGCCCTCGAAAACCGTGGGCCCTATAATTCACCCCTCCACTTT; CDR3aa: CAALENRGPYNSPLHF
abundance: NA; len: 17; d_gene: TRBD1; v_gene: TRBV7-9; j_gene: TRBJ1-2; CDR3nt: TGTGCCAGCAGCTTAGTCGCGGTAGGGGGCTCACCCTATGGCTACACCTTC; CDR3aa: CASSLVAVGGSPYGYTF
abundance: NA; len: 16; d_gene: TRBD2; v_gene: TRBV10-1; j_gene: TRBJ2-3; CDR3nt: TGCGCCAGCAGTGATTTAAGCGGGGTCGGAACAGATACGCAGTATTTT; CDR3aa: CASSDLSGVGTDTQYF
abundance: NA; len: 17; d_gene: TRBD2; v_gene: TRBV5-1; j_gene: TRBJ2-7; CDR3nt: TGCGCCAGCAGCTTGGGGGGGTCTAGCGGGAGCTCCTACGAGCAGTACTTC; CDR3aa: CASSLGGSSGSSYEQYF
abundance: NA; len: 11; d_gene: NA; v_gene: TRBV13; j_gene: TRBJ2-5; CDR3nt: TGTGCCAGCAGCGCCGAGGGGACCCAGTACTTC; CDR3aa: CASSAEGTQYF
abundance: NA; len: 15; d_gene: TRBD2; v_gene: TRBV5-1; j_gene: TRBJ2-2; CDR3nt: TGCGCCAGCAGCTCGGGACTAGCGGCGACCGGGGAGCTGTTTTTT; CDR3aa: CASSSGLAATGELFF
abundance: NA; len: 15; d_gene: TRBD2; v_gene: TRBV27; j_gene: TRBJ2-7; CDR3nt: TGTGCCAGCAGTCCAACGACTAGCGGGAGGGCCGGGCAGTACTTC; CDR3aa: CASSPTTSGRAGQYF
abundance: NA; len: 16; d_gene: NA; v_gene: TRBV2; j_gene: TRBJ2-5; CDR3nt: TGTGCCAGCAGTGAAGCGGGTAGCGTCGACGAAGAGACCCAGTACTTC; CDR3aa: CASSEAGSVDEETQYF
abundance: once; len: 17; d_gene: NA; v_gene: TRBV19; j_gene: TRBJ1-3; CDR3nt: TGTGCCAGTATCGGGGGGGACACGTTCTCCTCTGGAAACACCATATATTTT; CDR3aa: CASIGGDTFSSGNTIYF
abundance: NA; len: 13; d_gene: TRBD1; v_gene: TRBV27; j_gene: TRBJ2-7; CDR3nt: TGTGCCAGCAGTTTACAGGGGGCGCAGGAGCAGTACTTC; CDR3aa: CASSLQGAQEQYF
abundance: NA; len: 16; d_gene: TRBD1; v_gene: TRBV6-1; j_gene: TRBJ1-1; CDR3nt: TGTGCCAGCAGTGCTCACAGGGGGCTTACGAACACTGAAGCTTTCTTT; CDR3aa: CASSAHRGLTNTEAFF
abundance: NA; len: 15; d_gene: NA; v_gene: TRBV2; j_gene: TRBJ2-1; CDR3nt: TGTGCCAGCTCGCCACGGAGCGGGCGGGACAATGAGCAGTTCTTC; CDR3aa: CASSPRSGRDNEQFF
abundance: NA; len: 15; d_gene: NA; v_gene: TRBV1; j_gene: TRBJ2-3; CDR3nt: TGCACCAATACAGTAGCGGGAGATGACTCAGATACGCAGTATTTT; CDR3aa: CTNTVAGDDSDTQYF
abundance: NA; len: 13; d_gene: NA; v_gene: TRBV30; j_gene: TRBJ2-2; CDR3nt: TGTGCCTTAACCGGGACAACAACCGGGGAGCTGTTTTTT; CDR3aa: CALTGTTTGELFF
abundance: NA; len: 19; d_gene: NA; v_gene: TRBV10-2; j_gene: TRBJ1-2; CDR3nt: TGCGCCAGCAGTGAGTCGAAGGGCTCCGGGACAAGATCCTCTTGGGGCTACACCTTC; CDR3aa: CASSESKGSGTRSSWGYTF
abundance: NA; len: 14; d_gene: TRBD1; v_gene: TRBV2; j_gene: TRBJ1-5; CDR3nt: TGTGCCAGCAGGGGGACAGGGGCAATCCAGCCCCAGCATTTT; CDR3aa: CASRGTGAIQPQHF
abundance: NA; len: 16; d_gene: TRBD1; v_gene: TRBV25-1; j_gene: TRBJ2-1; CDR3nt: TGTGCCAGCAGTGAATTTGGGACAGGGAACCTCAATGAGCAGTTCTTC; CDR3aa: CASSEFGTGNLNEQFF
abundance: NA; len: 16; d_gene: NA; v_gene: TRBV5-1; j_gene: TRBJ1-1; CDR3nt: TGCGCCAGCAGCTTGGTCTATGGGGGGTCGAACACTGAAGCTTTCTTT; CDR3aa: CASSLVYGGSNTEAFF
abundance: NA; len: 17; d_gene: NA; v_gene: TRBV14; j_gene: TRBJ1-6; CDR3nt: TGTGCCAGCAGCCCGCGGGACCGGAGCTCCTATAATTCACCCCTCCACTTT; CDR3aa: CASSPRDRSSYNSPLHF
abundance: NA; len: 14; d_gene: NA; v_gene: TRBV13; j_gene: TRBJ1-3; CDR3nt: TGTGCCAGCTACCGAGGGGGCTCTGGAAACACCATATATTTT; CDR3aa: CASYRGGSGNTIYF
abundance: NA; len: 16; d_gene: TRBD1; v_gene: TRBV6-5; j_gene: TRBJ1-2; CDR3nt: TGTGCCAGCAGTTACCGGGACAGGGGGCAGAACTATGGCTACACCTTC; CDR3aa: CASSYRDRGQNYGYTF